The entry below gives a single TCR beta chain sequence along with its context. As yet, its antigen is unknown. The data belong to a study of OX40 agonist ivuxolimab in advanced cancers. Overall study context: Two patients with cutaneous melanoma and one with hepatocellular carcinoma, three in total, showed partial responses.

Study-wide points: Expansion of clones was among the lowest in partial responders at 0.1-3.0 mg/kg. At 0.1 to 3.0 mg/kg, CD4+ and CD8+ blood T cells expanded clonally by week 6.

Assay used: immunoSEQ multiplex PCR; TCRdb lists only in-frame clones, some missing. The sample contains about 63,000 clones, around 91% of which appear only once. With 3 bases clipped from V and 4 bases from J, the junction kept 0 bases outside the gene matches. The CDR3 has 14 residues. The germline V gene has CDR1 SEHNR and CDR2 FQNEAQ (reference sequence). This material consisted of CD4+ or CD8+ T cells sorted from blood, taken in a trial of the OX40 agonist ivuxolimab. This sequence originates from an adult with an advanced solid tumor such as melanoma, head and neck, liver or kidney cancer. This sequence joins TRBV7-9 and TRBJ1-6, with 7 bases aligning to TRBD1. The CDR3, as DNA: TGTGCCAGCAGCTTGACAGGGTATAATTCACCCCTCCACTTT. Translated, it gives CASSLTGYNSPLHF.